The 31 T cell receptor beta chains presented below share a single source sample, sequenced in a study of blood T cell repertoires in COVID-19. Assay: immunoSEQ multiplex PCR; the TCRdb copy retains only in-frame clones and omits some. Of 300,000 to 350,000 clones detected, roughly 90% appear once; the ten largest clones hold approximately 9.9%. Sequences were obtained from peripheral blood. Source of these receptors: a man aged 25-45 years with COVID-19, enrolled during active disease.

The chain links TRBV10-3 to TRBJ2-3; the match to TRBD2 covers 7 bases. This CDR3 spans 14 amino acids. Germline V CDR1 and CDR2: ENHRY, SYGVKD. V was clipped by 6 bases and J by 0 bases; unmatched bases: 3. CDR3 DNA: TGTGCCATCAGGACTAGCCCTAGCACAGATACGCAGTATTTT. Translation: CAIRTSPSTDTQYF.

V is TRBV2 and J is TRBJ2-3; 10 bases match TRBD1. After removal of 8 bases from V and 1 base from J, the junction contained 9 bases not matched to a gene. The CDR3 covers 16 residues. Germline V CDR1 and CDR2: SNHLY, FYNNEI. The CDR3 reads CASLRQGAVGTDTQYF. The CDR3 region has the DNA TGTGCCAGCCTCAGACAGGGGGCGGTAGGCACAGATACGCAGTATTTT.

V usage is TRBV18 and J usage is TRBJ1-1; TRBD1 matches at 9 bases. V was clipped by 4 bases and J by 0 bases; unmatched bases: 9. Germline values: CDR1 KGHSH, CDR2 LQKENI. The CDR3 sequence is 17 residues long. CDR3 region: CASSQAGTGQMNTEAFF. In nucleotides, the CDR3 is TGTGCCAGCTCACAGGCCGGGACAGGGCAGATGAACACTGAAGCTTTCTTT.

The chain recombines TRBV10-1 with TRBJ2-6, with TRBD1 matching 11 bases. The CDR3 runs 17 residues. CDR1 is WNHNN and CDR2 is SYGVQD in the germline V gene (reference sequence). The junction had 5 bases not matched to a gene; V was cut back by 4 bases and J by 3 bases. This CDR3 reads CASSVGTGGFGANVLTF. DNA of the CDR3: TGCGCCAGCAGTGTCGGGACAGGGGGATTTGGGGCCAACGTCCTGACTTTC.

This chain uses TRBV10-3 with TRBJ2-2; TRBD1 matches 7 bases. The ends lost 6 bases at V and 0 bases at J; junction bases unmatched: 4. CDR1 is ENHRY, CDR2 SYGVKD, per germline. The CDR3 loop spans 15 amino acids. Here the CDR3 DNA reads TGTGCCATCAGCCGACAGGGCCCGAACACCGGGGAGCTGTTTTTT. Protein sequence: CAISRQGPNTGELFF.

CDR3 residues: CASSSREGGYTEAFF. The CDR3 coding sequence is TGTGCCAGCAGCTCTCGGGAGGGAGGGTACACTGAAGCTTTCTTT. The rearrangement uses TRBV11-2 and TRBJ1-1, with unresolved D. Deletions cut 4 bases from V and 3 bases from J, with 15 bases between. The CDR3 contains 15 residues. The germline V gene has CDR1 SGHAT and CDR2 FQNNGV.

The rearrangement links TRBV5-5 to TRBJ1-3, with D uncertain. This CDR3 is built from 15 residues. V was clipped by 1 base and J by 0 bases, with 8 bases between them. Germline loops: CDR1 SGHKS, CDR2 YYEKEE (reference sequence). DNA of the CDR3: TGTGCCAGCAGCTTGTTCGCTAGCTCTGGAAACACCATATATTTT. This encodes CASSLFASSGNTIYF.

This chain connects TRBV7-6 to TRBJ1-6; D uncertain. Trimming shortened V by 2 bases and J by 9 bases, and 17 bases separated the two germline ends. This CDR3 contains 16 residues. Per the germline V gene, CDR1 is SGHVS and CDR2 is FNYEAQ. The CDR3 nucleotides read TGTGCCAGCAGCTTATCCCCAGCAGGTAGAGCTTCACCCCTCCACTTT. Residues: CASSLSPAGRASPLHF. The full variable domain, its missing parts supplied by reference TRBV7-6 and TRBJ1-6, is GAGVSQSPRYKVTKRGQDVALRCDPISGHVSLYWYRQALGQGPEFLTYFNYEAQQDKSGLPNDRFSAERPEGSISTLTIQRTEQRDSAMYRCASSLSPAGRASPLHFGNGTRLTVT.

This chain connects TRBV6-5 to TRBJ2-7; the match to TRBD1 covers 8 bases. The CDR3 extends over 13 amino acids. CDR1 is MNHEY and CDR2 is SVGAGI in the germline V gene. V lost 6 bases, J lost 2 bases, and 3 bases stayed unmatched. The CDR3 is CASRPGQAYEQYF. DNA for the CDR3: TGTGCCAGCAGGCCGGGACAGGCCTACGAGCAGTACTTC.

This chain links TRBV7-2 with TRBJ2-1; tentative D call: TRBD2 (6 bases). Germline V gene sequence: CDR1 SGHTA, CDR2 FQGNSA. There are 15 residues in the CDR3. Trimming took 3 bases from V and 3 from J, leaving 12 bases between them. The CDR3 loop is CASSLGLALYNEQFF. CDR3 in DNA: TGTGCCAGCAGCTTGGGTCTAGCGCTCTACAATGAGCAGTTCTTC.

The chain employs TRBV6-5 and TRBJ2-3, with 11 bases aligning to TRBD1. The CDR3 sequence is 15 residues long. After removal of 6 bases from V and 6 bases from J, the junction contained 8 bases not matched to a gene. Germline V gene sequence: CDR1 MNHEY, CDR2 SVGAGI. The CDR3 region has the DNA TGTGCCAGCAGCGACGGACAGGGGGCGGCGGATACGCAGTATTTT. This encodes CASSDGQGAADTQYF.

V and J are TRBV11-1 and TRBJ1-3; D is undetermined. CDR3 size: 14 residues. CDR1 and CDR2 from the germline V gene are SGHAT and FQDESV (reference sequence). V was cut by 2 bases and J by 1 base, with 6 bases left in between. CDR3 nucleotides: TGTGCCAGCAGCTTACAACGGTCTGGAAACACCATATATTTT. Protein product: CASSLQRSGNTIYF.

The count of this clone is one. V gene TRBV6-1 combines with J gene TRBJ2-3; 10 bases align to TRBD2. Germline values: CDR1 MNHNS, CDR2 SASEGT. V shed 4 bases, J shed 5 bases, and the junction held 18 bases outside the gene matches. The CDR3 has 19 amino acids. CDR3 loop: CASSGSTGLAGASGDTQYF. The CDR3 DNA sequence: TGTGCCAGCAGTGGCTCTACCGGTCTAGCGGGAGCTTCTGGAGATACGCAGTATTTT.

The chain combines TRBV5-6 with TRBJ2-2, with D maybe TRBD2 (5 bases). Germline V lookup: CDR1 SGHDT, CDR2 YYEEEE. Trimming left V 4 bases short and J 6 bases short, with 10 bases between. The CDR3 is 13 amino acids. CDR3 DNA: TGTGCCAGCAGCCGGGGTAGGGCCGGGGAGCTGTTTTTT. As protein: CASSRGRAGELFF.

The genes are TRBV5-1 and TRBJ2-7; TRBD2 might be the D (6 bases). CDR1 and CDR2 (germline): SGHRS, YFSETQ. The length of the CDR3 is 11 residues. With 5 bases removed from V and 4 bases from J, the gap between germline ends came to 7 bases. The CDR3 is CASRGGYEQYF. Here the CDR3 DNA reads TGCGCCAGCAGGGGGGGTTACGAGCAGTACTTC.

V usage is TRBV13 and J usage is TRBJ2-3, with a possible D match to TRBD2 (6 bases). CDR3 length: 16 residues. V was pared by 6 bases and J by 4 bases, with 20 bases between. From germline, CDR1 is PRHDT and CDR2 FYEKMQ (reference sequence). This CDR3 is CASSYTSLGTPDTQYF. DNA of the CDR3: TGTGCCAGCAGTTACACATCTCTCGGGACTCCAGATACGCAGTATTTT.

The CDR3 loop is CASSYSVASGEQYF. In DNA form, the CDR3 reads TGTGCCAGCAGTTACTCAGTGGCTAGCGGGGAGCAGTACTTC. V and J are TRBV6-5 and TRBJ2-7, with 8 bases fitting TRBD2. J was trimmed by 7 bases and V by 0 bases; bases with no gene match: 5. The V gene's germline CDR1 is MNHEY and CDR2 SVGAGI. The CDR3 has 14 amino acids.

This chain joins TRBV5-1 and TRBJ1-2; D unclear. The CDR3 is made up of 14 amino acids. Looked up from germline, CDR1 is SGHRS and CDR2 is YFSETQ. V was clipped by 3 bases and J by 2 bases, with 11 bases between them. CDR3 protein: CASSSPSENYGYTF. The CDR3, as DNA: TGCGCCAGCAGCTCCCCTTCGGAGAACTATGGCTACACCTTC.

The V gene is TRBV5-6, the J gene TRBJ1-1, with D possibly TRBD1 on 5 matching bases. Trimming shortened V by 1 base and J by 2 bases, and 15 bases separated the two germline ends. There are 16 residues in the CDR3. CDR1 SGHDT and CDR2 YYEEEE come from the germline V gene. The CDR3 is CASSLFGSQGNTEAFF. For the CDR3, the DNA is TGTGCCAGCAGCTTGTTTGGTTCTCAGGGCAACACTGAAGCTTTCTTT.

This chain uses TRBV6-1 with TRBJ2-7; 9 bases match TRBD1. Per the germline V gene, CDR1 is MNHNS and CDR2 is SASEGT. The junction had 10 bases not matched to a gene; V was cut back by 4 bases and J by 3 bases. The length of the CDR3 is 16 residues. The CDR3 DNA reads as TGTGCCAGCAGTGGCCTACCCCGGGACAGGGACTACGAGCAGTACTTC. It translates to CASSGLPRDRDYEQYF.

The CDR3 DNA follows: TGTGCCAGTGGAGAAGGGTGGGGACGTACTAGCGGGAGGGCCCTCGTTTACAATGAGCAGTTCTTC. This sequence encodes CASGEGWGRTSGRALVYNEQFF. V usage is TRBV19 and J usage is TRBJ2-1; 13 nucleotides match TRBD2. The J segment lost 4 bases and the V segment lost 8 bases, leaving 26 bases of the junction unmatched. Germline lookup yields CDR1 LNHDA and CDR2 SQIVND (reference sequence). CDR3 length: 22 amino acids.

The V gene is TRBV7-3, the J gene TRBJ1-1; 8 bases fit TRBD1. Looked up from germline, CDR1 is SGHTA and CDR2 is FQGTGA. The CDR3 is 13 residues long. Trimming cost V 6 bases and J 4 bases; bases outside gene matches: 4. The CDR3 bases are TGTGCCAGCAGATTTACAGGGGGCACTGAAGCTTTCTTT. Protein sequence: CASRFTGGTEAFF.

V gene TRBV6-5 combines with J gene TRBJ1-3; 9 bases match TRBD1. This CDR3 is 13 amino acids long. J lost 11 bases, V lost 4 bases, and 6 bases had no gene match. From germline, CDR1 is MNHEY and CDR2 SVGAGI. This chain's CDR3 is CASSFQGQGAIYF. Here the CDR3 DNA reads TGTGCCAGCAGTTTCCAGGGACAGGGCGCCATATATTTT.

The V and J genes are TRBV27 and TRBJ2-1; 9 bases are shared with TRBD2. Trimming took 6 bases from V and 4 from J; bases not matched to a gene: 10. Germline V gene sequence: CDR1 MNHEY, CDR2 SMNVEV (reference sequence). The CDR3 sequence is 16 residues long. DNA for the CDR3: TGTGCCAGCAGACCCCTGGCGGGAGGGACTTACAATGAGCAGTTCTTC. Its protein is CASRPLAGGTYNEQFF.

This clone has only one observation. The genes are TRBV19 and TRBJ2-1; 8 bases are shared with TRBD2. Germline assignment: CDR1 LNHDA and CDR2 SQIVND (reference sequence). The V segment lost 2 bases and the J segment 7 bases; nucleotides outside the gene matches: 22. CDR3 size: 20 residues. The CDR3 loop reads CASSINAWRGRGGPRNEQFF. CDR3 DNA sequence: TGTGCCAGTAGTATAAATGCTTGGAGGGGACGGGGGGGGCCCCGAAATGAGCAGTTCTTC. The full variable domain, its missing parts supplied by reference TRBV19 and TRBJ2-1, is DGGITQSPKYLFRKEGQNVTLSCEQNLNHDAMYWYRQDPGQGLRLIYYSQIVNDFQKGDIAEGYSVSREKKESFPLTVTSAQKNPTAFYLCASSINAWRGRGGPRNEQFFGPGTRLTVL.

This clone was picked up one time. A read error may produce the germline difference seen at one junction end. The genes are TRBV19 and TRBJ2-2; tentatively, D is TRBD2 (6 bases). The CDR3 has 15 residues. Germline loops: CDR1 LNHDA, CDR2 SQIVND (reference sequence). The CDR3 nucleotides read TGTGCCAGCAGTATGGAGAGGGAGGATACCGGGGAGCTGTTTTTT. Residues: CASSMEREDTGELFF.

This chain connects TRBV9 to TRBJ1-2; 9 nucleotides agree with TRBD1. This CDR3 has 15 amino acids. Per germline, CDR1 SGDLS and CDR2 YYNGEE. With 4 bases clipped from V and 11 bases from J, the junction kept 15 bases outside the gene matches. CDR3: CASSPRVGQGRGYTF. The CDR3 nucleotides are TGTGCCAGCAGCCCAAGAGTGGGACAGGGAAGAGGATACACCTTC. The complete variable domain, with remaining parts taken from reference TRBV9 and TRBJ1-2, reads DSGVTQTPKHLITATGQRVTLRCSPRSGDLSVYWYQQSLDQGLQFLIQYYNGEERAKGNILERFSAQQFPDLHSELNLSSLELGDSALYFCASSPRVGQGRGYTFGSGTRLTVV.

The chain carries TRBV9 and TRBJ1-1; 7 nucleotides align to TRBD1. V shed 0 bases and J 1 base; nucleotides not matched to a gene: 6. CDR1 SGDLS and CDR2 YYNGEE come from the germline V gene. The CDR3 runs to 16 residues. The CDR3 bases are TGTGCCAGCAGCGTAGGGAACAGGGGACGGAACACTGAAGCTTTCTTT. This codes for CASSVGNRGRNTEAFF.

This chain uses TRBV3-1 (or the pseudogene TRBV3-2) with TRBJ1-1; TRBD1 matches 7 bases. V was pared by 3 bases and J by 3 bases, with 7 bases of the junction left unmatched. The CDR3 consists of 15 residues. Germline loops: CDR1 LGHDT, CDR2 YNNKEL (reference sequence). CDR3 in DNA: TGTGCCAGCAGCCAGGTTGACAGGGTTGACACTGAAGCTTTCTTT. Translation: CASSQVDRVDTEAFF.

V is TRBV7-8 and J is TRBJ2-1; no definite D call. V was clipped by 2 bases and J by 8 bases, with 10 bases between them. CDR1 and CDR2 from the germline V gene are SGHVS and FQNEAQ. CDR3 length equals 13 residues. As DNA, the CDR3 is TGTGCCAGCAGCTTAAGTAGTGTCTATGAGCAGTTCTTC. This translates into CASSLSSVYEQFF.

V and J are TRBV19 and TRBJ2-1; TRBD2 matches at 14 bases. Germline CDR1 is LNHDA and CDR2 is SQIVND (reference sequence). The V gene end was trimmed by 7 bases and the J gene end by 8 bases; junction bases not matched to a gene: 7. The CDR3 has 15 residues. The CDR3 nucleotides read TGTGCCAGTACCAAGACTAGCGGGGGGGCGGATGAGCAGTTCTTC. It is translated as CASTKTSGGADEQFF.